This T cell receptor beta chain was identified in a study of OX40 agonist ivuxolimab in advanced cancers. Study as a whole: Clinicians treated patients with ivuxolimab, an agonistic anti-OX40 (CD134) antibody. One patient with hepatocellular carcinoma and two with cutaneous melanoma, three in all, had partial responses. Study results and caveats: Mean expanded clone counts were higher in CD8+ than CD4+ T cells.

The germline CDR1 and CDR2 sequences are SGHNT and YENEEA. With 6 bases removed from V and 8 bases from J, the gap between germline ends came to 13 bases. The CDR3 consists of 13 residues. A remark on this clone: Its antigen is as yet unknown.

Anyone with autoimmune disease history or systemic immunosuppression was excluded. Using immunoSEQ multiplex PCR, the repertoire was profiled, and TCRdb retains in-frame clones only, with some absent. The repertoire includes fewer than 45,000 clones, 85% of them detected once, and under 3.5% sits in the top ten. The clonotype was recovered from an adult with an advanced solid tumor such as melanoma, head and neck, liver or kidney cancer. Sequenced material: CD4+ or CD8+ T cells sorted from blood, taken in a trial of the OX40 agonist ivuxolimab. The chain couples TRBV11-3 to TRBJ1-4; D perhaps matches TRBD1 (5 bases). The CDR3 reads CASRHFRGEKLFF. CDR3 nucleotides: TGTGCCAGCAGACATTTCCGGGGGGAAAAACTGTTTTTT.